These T cell receptor beta chains were read from a single sample in a study of CD8 T cells in ankylosing spondylitis. One entry per CDR3 protein, called by TCRdb with MiXCR from the 5' RACE reads. The top ten hold less than 0.65% of the sample, which has some 840,000 distinct CDR3 sequences, about an eighth seen once. The sample consisted of blood, either unsorted or a sorted T cell fraction (not recorded which). Receptors originate from a male donor with ankylosing spondylitis. Both conserved end residues are part of each CDR3. The D gene is left open where the match is weak. Only some rows state a clone size, as once, few, many or a class for expanded clones.

j_gene,d_gene,abundance,len,v_gene,CDR3nt,CDR3aa
TRBJ2-7,TRBD1,many,14,TRBV6-1,TGTGCCAGCAGTCCTAGGGACAGCTCCTACGAGCAGTACTTC,CASSPRDSSYEQYF
TRBJ2-3,-,-,14,TRBV4-3,TGCGCCAGCAGCCAAGATGGGGTAGGGGATACGCAGTATTTT,CASSQDGVGDTQYF
TRBJ2-3,-,few,14,TRBV28,TGTGCCAGCACCCTCCCGGGCAGCACAGATACGCAGTATTTT,CASTLPGSTDTQYF
TRBJ2-2,-,many,13,TRBV20-1,TGCAGTGCTAGCAGACATGCCGGCGGGGAGCTGTTTTTT,CSASRHAGGELFF
TRBJ2-3,-,many,14,TRBV24-1,TGTGCCACCAGTGATTTGCGTGGGTCGGATACGCAGTATTTT,CATSDLRGSDTQYF
TRBJ1-1,-,many,11,TRBV12-3/TRBV12-4,TGTGCCAGCACTACCGGGCCTGAAGCTTTCTTT,CASTTGPEAFF
TRBJ2-5,-,few,14,TRBV10-3,TGTGCCATCAGTGGGGTGCGGGGCCAAGAGACCCAGTACTTC,CAISGVRGQETQYF
TRBJ1-6,TRBD1,-,15,TRBV4-1,TGCGCCAGCAGCCACCCGACAGGGGATAATTCACCCCTCCACTTT,CASSHPTGDNSPLHF
TRBJ2-1,TRBD1,-,14,TRBV7-2,TGTGCCACCCAGACAGGGGGCTCCTACAATGAGCAGTTCTTC,CATQTGGSYNEQFF
TRBJ2-2,-,-,17,TRBV5-1,TGCGCCAGCAGCTTGTCCCAAGGCAGGCGATACACCGGGGAGCTGTTTTTT,CASSLSQGRRYTGELFF
TRBJ2-1,TRBD2,few,15,TRBV18,TGTGCCAGCTCGCCGCGGGAGGTTGGCTACAATGAGCAGTTCTTC,CASSPREVGYNEQFF
TRBJ2-5,-,-,15,TRBV5-8,TGTGCCAGCAGTCGGAATGGGGGCTCCGAGGAGACCCAGTACTTC,CASSRNGGSEETQYF
TRBJ2-3,-,-,14,TRBV5-8,TGTGCCAGCGGCCCTGGGCCCCTCTCAGATGCGCAGTTTTTT,CASGPGPLSDAQFF
TRBJ2-2,TRBD2,few,14,TRBV20-1,TGCAGTGCTAGGAACCCAGGGAGGGGCGGGGAGCTGTTTTTT,CSARNPGRGGELFF
TRBJ2-4,-,-,14,TRBV29-1,TGCAGCGTTTTAGGAGAGTTTCGAGGAAACATTCAGTACTTC,CSVLGEFRGNIQYF
TRBJ1-3,TRBD1,-,18,TRBV30,TGTGCCTGGATCGGGCGGGGACAGCCTGTTAACTCTGGAAACACCATATATTTT,CAWIGRGQPVNSGNTIYF
TRBJ1-2,TRBD1,-,15,TRBV28,TGTGCCAGCAGTACTACCGGGACAGGGGGCCATGGCTACACCTTC,CASSTTGTGGHGYTF
TRBJ2-3,TRBD2,-,16,TRBV7-6,TGTGCCAGCAGCTTAATTAGCGGGAGTCTGACAGATACGCAGTATTTT,CASSLISGSLTDTQYF
TRBJ2-3,-,-,12,TRBV20-1,TGCAGTGCTCAGTCTTCCACAGATACGCAGTATTTT,CSAQSSTDTQYF
TRBJ1-6,-,-,14,TRBV28,TGTGCCAGCCTATCTGGGGGAGGGAATTCACCCCTCCACTTT,CASLSGGGNSPLHF
TRBJ2-1,TRBD2,few,15,TRBV4-1,TGCGCCAGCAGCCACGGGACTAGATCTGCCAATGAGCAGTTCTTC,CASSHGTRSANEQFF
TRBJ1-2,TRBD1,few,15,TRBV6-1,TGTGCCAGCAGAGGACAGGGGGCGCGGGGTAGTGGCTACACCTTC,CASRGQGARGSGYTF
TRBJ2-3,TRBD1,many,15,TRBV20-1,TGCAGTGCTAGCAAACAGGGGGCTAGCACAGATACGCAGTATTTT,CSASKQGASTDTQYF
TRBJ2-5,TRBD2,-,16,TRBV11-2,TGTGCCAGCAGCTTTAGTTTTATTGGGGGAGGGGAGACCCAGTACTTC,CASSFSFIGGGETQYF
TRBJ1-5,-,few,12,TRBV6-2/TRBV6-3,TGTGCCAGTCCAGGGCAAGGACAGCCCCAGCATTTT,CASPGQGQPQHF
TRBJ1-5,-,few,11,TRBV20-1,TGCAGTGCTAGGAAGGATCAGCCCCAGCATTTT,CSARKDQPQHF
TRBJ2-7,TRBD2,few,18,TRBV7-8,TGTGCCAGCAGACTATATGGGACTAGCGGGAGATCTAAGTACGAGCAGTACTTC,CASRLYGTSGRSKYEQYF
TRBJ2-3,-,few,14,TRBV21-1,TGTGCCAGCAGCGTACCGGACTGGGCAGATACGCAGTATTTT,CASSVPDWADTQYF
TRBJ2-3,TRBD2,-,16,TRBV12-3/TRBV12-4,TGTGCCAGCAGTTTCATCGCGGGAGGGCGGTCAGATACGCAGTATTTT,CASSFIAGGRSDTQYF
TRBJ2-7,-,many,14,TRBV20-1,TGCAGTGCTAGAGATGGCGGGACCCTCCACGAGCAGTACTTC,CSARDGGTLHEQYF
TRBJ2-3,-,few,15,TRBV5-1,TGCGCCAGCAGCTTGGAGGGCGGTGCGCCGGATACGCAGTATTTT,CASSLEGGAPDTQYF
TRBJ1-1,TRBD1,few,12,TRBV20-1,TGCAGTGCCCAGGACAGGGGGAGATTAGCTTTCTTT,CSAQDRGRLAFF
TRBJ2-5,-,few,13,TRBV7-2,TGTGCCAGCAGCCCCGTCAAGGGAGAGACCCAGTACTTC,CASSPVKGETQYF
TRBJ2-1,-,-,16,TRBV19,TGTGCCAGTAGTATAGTAGCGGCAATCTCCTACAATGAGCAGTTCTTC,CASSIVAAISYNEQFF
TRBJ1-2,-,few,17,TRBV7-2,TGTGCCAGCAGTCTTTTTAACCCAGCGGTTGAGAGGACTAGCTACACCTTC,CASSLFNPAVERTSYTF
TRBJ1-4,-,-,12,TRBV29-1,TGCAGCGTTGTCACTGCTAATGAAAAACTGTTTTTT,CSVVTANEKLFF
TRBJ2-7,TRBD1,-,15,TRBV6-1,TGTGCCAGCAGGACCCGGGGCAGGGGGATCTACGAGCAGTACTTC,CASRTRGRGIYEQYF
TRBJ2-3,-,many,14,TRBV29-1,TGCAGCGTTTTGATGACCGCGAGCACAGATACGCAGTATTTT,CSVLMTASTDTQYF
TRBJ2-3,TRBD2,-,18,TRBV12-5,TGTGCTAGTGGTTTGGCGACTGACTGGACTAGCGGGAGATTCACGCAGTATTTT,CASGLATDWTSGRFTQYF
TRBJ2-1,TRBD1,-,16,TRBV20-1,TGCAGTGCTAGAGATTACCACAGGGGGCGCTTAGATGAGCAGTTCTTC,CSARDYHRGRLDEQFF